These 25 T cell receptor beta chains originate from one sample sequenced in a study of blood T cell repertoires in COVID-19. Some clones are missing from TCRdb's copy, which holds only in-frame ones; the method was immunoSEQ multiplex PCR. The sample includes approximately 150,000 clones, 80% to 90% of them seen just once. Sequences were obtained from peripheral blood. The receptors here all came from a man at least 80 years old with acute or convalescent COVID-19.

This clone was picked up a small number of times. The J gene is TRBJ1-2, the V gene TRBV5-6, with 8 bases fitting TRBD1. V gave up 4 bases and J gave up 7 bases; unmatched junction bases: 9. CDR1 is SGHDT and CDR2 is YYEEEE in the germline V gene. The CDR3 has 14 amino acids. CDR3 bases: TGTGCCAGCAGCACCGGACAGGGAGCGTTTGGCTACACCTTC. It specifies CASSTGQGAFGYTF. Full variable domain (rest looked up from reference TRBV5-6 and TRBJ1-2): DAGVTQSPTHLIKTRGQQVTLRCSPKSGHDTVSWYQQALGQGPQFIFQYYEEEERQRGNFPDRFSGHQFPNYSSELNVNALLLGDSALYLCASSTGQGAFGYTFGSGTRLTVV.

V and J are TRBV5-1 and TRBJ2-3, with D tentatively TRBD1 (6 bases). Germline CDR1 and CDR2: SGHRS and YFSETQ. V lost 0 bases, J lost 8 bases, and 13 bases lay in between. The CDR3 sequence is 14 residues long. This CDR3 reads CASSLEQGRGTQYF. The DNA of the CDR3 is TGCGCCAGCAGCTTGGAACAGGGTCGGGGTACGCAGTATTTT.

This sequence joins TRBV7-8 and TRBJ2-2; 10 nucleotides align to TRBD1. CDR1 and CDR2 from the germline V gene are SGHVS and FQNEAQ. V dropped 4 bases and J dropped 2; count of bases not matched to a gene: 4. The CDR3 covers 16 residues. The CDR3 loop reads CASSSRQGANTGELFF. CDR3 DNA sequence: TGTGCCAGCAGCTCCCGACAGGGGGCAAACACCGGGGAGCTGTTTTTT.

This chain joins TRBV11-2 and TRBJ2-7; TRBD2 matches at 13 bases. V gave up 6 bases and J gave up 3 bases; unmatched junction bases: 8. Germline CDR1 is SGHAT and CDR2 is FQNNGV. CDR3 length: 16 amino acids. The CDR3 bases are TGTGCCAGCAGTTCTTACGGACTAGCGGGGGACTACGAGCAGTACTTC. This translates into CASSSYGLAGDYEQYF.

The rearrangement joins TRBV19 to TRBJ1-5; D unresolved. This CDR3 has 17 amino acids. Trimming stripped 3 bases from V and 0 bases from J, with 15 bases between. Germline CDR1 is LNHDA and CDR2 is SQIVND (reference sequence). CDR3 region: CASSIGLRTYSNQPQHF. CDR3 DNA sequence: TGTGCCAGTAGTATTGGATTAAGGACTTATAGCAATCAGCCCCAGCATTTT.

The chain links TRBV27 to TRBJ2-5; TRBD2 matches at 8 bases. The CDR3 length is 13 residues. Germline loops: CDR1 MNHEY, CDR2 SMNVEV (reference sequence). Germline trimming cut 10 bases from V and 1 base from J; bases unmatched to any gene: 5. The CDR3 reads CATAGGSQETQYF. The CDR3 DNA follows: TGTGCCACCGCGGGGGGCTCCCAAGAGACCCAGTACTTC.

This chain joins TRBV27 and TRBJ1-5; D remains ambiguous. The CDR3 consists of 13 residues. V was trimmed by 4 bases and J by 3 bases, leaving 7 bases between them. Looked up from germline, CDR1 is MNHEY and CDR2 is SMNVEV (reference sequence). The CDR3 loop reads CASSSQYNQPQHF. For the CDR3, the DNA is TGTGCCAGCAGTTCGCAGTACAATCAGCCCCAGCATTTT.

The sample holds one count of this clone. The chain carries TRBV5-1 and TRBJ2-3; 7 nucleotides match TRBD1. Trimming cost V 4 bases and J 1 base; bases outside gene matches: 6. The CDR3 is 15 residues long. Germline values: CDR1 SGHRS, CDR2 YFSETQ. CDR3 nucleotide sequence: TGCGCCAGCAGCACAACAGGGGACCGCACAGATACGCAGTATTTT. Protein product: CASSTTGDRTDTQYF.

This chain uses TRBV20-1 with TRBJ1-2, with 7 bases identical to TRBD1. CDR3 length equals 13 residues. The germline V gene encodes CDR1 DFQATT and CDR2 SNEGSKA (reference sequence). Trimming cost V 3 bases and J 2 bases; bases outside gene matches: 3. This CDR3 is CSASQGENYGYTF. Here the CDR3 DNA reads TGCAGTGCTAGTCAGGGGGAGAACTATGGCTACACCTTC.

The V call is TRBV5-5, the J call TRBJ2-7; possibly TRBD1 for D (5 bases). Per germline, CDR1 SGHKS and CDR2 YYEKEE (reference sequence). The V end was cut by 4 bases, the J end by 0 bases, with 14 bases between. The CDR3 totals 15 residues. CDR3 sequence: CASSQRGGNSYEQYF. The CDR3, as DNA: TGTGCCAGCAGCCAAAGGGGTGGCAACTCCTACGAGCAGTACTTC.

The sample holds a few counts of this clone. The V gene is TRBV20-1, the J gene TRBJ1-2; TRBD1 matches at 9 bases. There are 13 residues in the CDR3. CDR1 is DFQATT and CDR2 is SNEGSKA in the germline V gene (reference sequence). The V and J ends lost 4 bases and 2 bases, in that order; junction bases with no gene match: 2. The DNA for the CDR3 is TGCAGTGCTATTGACAGGGGGAACTATGGCTACACCTTC. Translated: CSAIDRGNYGYTF.

The gene calls are TRBV19 and TRBJ1-2; no definite D call. The V gene lost 7 bases and the J gene lost 0 bases, with 3 bases spanning the gap. CDR1 and CDR2 from the germline V gene are LNHDA and SQIVND (reference sequence). This CDR3 comprises 11 residues. The CDR3 sequence: CASTANYGYTF. The CDR3 region has the DNA TGTGCCAGTACCGCTAACTATGGCTACACCTTC.

The chain's CDR3 is CASSRAGTDQPQHF. Here the CDR3 DNA reads TGTGCCAGCAGTCGTGCCGGGACAGATCAGCCCCAGCATTTT. This rearrangement joins TRBV6-5 to TRBJ1-5, with 7 bases lining up with TRBD1. V lost 5 bases, J lost 5 bases, and 6 bases stayed unmatched. Germline lookup yields CDR1 MNHEY and CDR2 SVGAGI. The CDR3 spans 14 residues.

The chain combines TRBV7-3 with TRBJ1-1, with no clear D. With 5 bases removed from V and 4 bases from J, the gap between germline ends came to 14 bases. CDR1 and CDR2 from the germline V gene are SGHTA and FQGTGA. The CDR3 runs 14 residues. The CDR3 region has the DNA TGTGCCAGCAGCCCCACGGGAAGGGTCACTGAAGCTTTCTTT. Amino acids: CASSPTGRVTEAFF.

This clone showed up just once. V and J are TRBV9 and TRBJ2-2; 12 nucleotides match TRBD2. CDR3 length: 15 amino acids. The V segment lost 4 bases and the J segment 6 bases; nucleotides outside the gene matches: 4. CDR1 SGDLS and CDR2 YYNGEE come from the germline V gene. As DNA, the CDR3 is TGTGCCAGCAGCCCCCTAGCGGGAGGGCCCGGGGAGCTGTTTTTT. Its protein is CASSPLAGGPGELFF.

The chain combines TRBV19 with TRBJ2-5; D possibly corresponds to TRBD2 (6 bases). The CDR3 loop spans 18 amino acids. Looked up from germline, CDR1 is LNHDA and CDR2 is SQIVND (reference sequence). Trimming took 3 bases from V and 4 from J, leaving 24 bases between them. The CDR3 DNA sequence: TGTGCCAGTAGTATCTCGGGGAGGCGAGAGATGGCTCCAGAGACCCAGTACTTC. This sequence encodes CASSISGRREMAPETQYF.

This rearrangement joins TRBV7-9 to TRBJ1-2, with a tentative D call TRBD1 (5 bases). Germline V gene lookup returns CDR1 SEHNR and CDR2 FQNEAQ (reference sequence). CDR3 length: 12 residues. The V gene lost 11 bases and the J gene lost 4 bases, with 14 bases spanning the gap. The CDR3 protein is CAGQGGRYGYTF. CDR3 DNA sequence: TGTGCCGGTCAGGGAGGTCGCTATGGCTACACCTTC.

This clone was picked up a small number of times. The genes are TRBV30 and TRBJ1-1, with 7 bases aligning to TRBD1. V lost 3 bases, J lost 11 bases, and 9 bases stayed unmatched. From germline, CDR1 is GTSNPN and CDR2 SVGIG (reference sequence). CDR3 size: 12 residues. CDR3 DNA sequence: TGTGCCTGGAGGAAGACAGGGCGGCGGGCTTTCTTT. It specifies CAWRKTGRRAFF.

V and J are TRBV5-5 and TRBJ2-3; 8 bases are a match to TRBD2. With 5 bases clipped from V and 2 bases from J, the junction kept 4 bases outside the gene matches. The CDR3 sequence is 14 residues long. The germline V gene has CDR1 SGHKS and CDR2 YYEKEE (reference sequence). The CDR3: CASRAGGYTDTQYF. Here the CDR3 DNA reads TGTGCCAGCAGGGCGGGGGGTTACACAGATACGCAGTATTTT.

V usage is TRBV6-2 or TRBV6-3 and J usage is TRBJ2-5; 8 bases are a match to TRBD2. This CDR3 region has 15 residues. The ends lost 2 bases at V and 4 bases at J; junction bases unmatched: 6. Germline V gene lookup returns CDR1 MNHEY and CDR2 SVGEGT. DNA of the CDR3: TGTGCCAGCAGTTACGGACCGGGGGGGCGAGAGACCCAGTACTTC. Its protein product is CASSYGPGGRETQYF.

This CDR3 is CASSILLSTDTQYF. The CDR3 DNA is TGTGCCAGCAGTATCCTTTTAAGCACAGATACGCAGTATTTT. The rearrangement uses TRBV2 and TRBJ2-3; D gene uncertain. The CDR3 spans 14 residues. Germline values: CDR1 SNHLY, CDR2 FYNNEI. V lost 5 bases, J lost 0 bases, and 9 bases lay in between.

The V and J genes are TRBV6-7 and TRBJ1-1, with TRBD1 matching 7 bases. TRBV6-7 is an ORF; its function is uncertain. The length of the CDR3 is 13 residues. Trimming took 4 bases from V and 4 from J; bases not matched to a gene: 3. This chain's CDR3 is CASSLQGFTEAFF. DNA for the CDR3: TGTGCCAGCAGTTTACAGGGGTTCACTGAAGCTTTCTTT.

The chain combines TRBV5-4 with TRBJ2-1, with 8 bases identical to TRBD2. The V and J ends lost 2 bases and 5 bases, in that order; junction bases with no gene match: 6. This CDR3 spans 15 amino acids. Looked up from germline, CDR1 is SGHNT and CDR2 is YYREEE (reference sequence). The CDR3 nucleotides are TGTGCCAGCAGCTTACTAGCGGCCCAAAACAATGAGCAGTTCTTC. It encodes CASSLLAAQNNEQFF.

This clone was picked up one time. The chain is built from TRBV3-1 (or the pseudogene TRBV3-2) and TRBJ1-5; a weak D match, TRBD1 (5 bases). Germline V gives CDR1 LGHDT, CDR2 YNNKEL (reference sequence). CDR3 length equals 14 residues. The V and J ends lost 4 bases and 7 bases respectively, with 14 bases between them. The CDR3, as DNA: TGTGCCAGCAGCCTCGAAGGGGCGCGACAGCCCCAGCATTTT. It encodes CASSLEGARQPQHF.

V is TRBV5-5 and J is TRBJ1-5; possible D gene TRBD1, 5 bases. In germline, CDR1 is SGHKS, CDR2 YYEKEE (reference sequence). The V gene lost 2 bases and the J gene lost 2 bases, with 11 bases spanning the gap. The CDR3 has 15 residues. The CDR3 DNA is TGTGCCAGCAGCTTAGGAGGGGCTGGCAATCAGCCCCAGCATTTT. Amino acid sequence: CASSLGGAGNQPQHF.